What follows are 28 T cell receptor beta chains derived from one specimen sequenced in a study of cytomegalovirus exposure and HLA in healthy donors. The study ran its PCR with 60 Vbeta and 13 Jbeta primers. Profiled with immunoSEQ multiplex PCR; TCRdb holds only in-frame clones, not every one. The table records roughly 58,000 clones, 80% of them present only once. The sample consisted of PBMCs. The receptors were sampled from a woman in her thirties or forties in good health and CMV-seronegative.

The chain recombines TRBV2 with TRBJ2-1, with TRBD2 matching over 7 bases. This CDR3 spans 14 amino acids. Germline V gene data show CDR1 as SNHLY and CDR2 as FYNNEI. V was clipped by 7 bases and J by 0 bases; unmatched bases: 3. This chain's CDR3 is CASKGGSSYNEQFF. The CDR3 DNA is TGTGCCAGCAAGGGCGGGAGCTCCTACAATGAGCAGTTCTTC.

The rearrangement uses TRBV4-2 and TRBJ1-5, with 8 bases that match TRBD1. Germline V gene lookup returns CDR1 LGHNA and CDR2 YNFKEQ. With 1 base clipped from V and 5 bases from J, the junction kept 4 bases outside the gene matches. The CDR3 is 15 residues long. The CDR3 DNA follows: TGTGCCAGCAGCCAAGGGGCAGGGGGCGATCAGCCCCAGCATTTT. It translates to CASSQGAGGDQPQHF.

This clone was picked up a small number of times. This chain links TRBV7-3 with TRBJ1-2, with 7 bases aligning to TRBD1. Per germline, CDR1 SGHTA and CDR2 FQGTGA. Unmatched junction bases numbered 9, after V lost 2 bases and J lost 0 bases. The CDR3 has 17 residues. CDR3 DNA sequence: TGTGCCAGCAGCTTACACGGTGGGACAGACGCTAACTATGGCTACACCTTC. Encoded protein: CASSLHGGTDANYGYTF.

The rearrangement joins TRBV18 to TRBJ1-3, with 9 bases that match TRBD1. V lost 5 bases to trimming and J lost 2 bases; unmatched junction nucleotides: 1. The CDR3 is 14 residues long. In germline, CDR1 is KGHSH, CDR2 LQKENI. CDR3 amino acids: CASSGQGPGNTIYF. Here the CDR3 DNA reads TGTGCCAGCTCAGGACAGGGGCCTGGAAACACCATATATTTT.

The V and J genes are TRBV28 and TRBJ1-3, with 7 bases aligning to TRBD1. The CDR3 has 15 residues. Germline V CDR1 and CDR2: MDHEN, SYDVKM. Unmatched junction bases numbered 3, after V lost 3 bases and J lost 1 base. CDR3 sequence reads: CASSFRDRSGNTIYF. CDR3 DNA sequence: TGTGCCAGCAGTTTCCGGGACAGATCTGGAAACACCATATATTTT.

This sequence joins TRBV30 and TRBJ1-2; D is uncertain. Germline-derived CDR1 and CDR2 are GTSNPN and SVGIG (reference sequence). This CDR3 contains 14 residues. The germline V and J ends were trimmed by 5 bases and 4 bases, with 17 bases remaining between them. The CDR3 region has the DNA TGTGCCTGGGCAGAGGGCCTGGAAGCCTATGGCTACACCTTC. Translated: CAWAEGLEAYGYTF.

The rearrangement uses TRBV2 and TRBJ2-7; D is perhaps TRBD1 (6 bases). Looked up from germline, CDR1 is SNHLY and CDR2 is FYNNEI. The ends were cut back, 8 bases at V and 0 bases at J, with 14 bases in the middle. CDR3 size: 14 residues. CDR3 nucleotide sequence: TGTGCCAGCCGAGGACAGACAAACTCCTACGAGCAGTACTTC. Amino acid sequence: CASRGQTNSYEQYF. Full variable domain (rest looked up from reference TRBV2 and TRBJ2-7): EPEVTQTPSHQVTQMGQEVILRCVPISNHLYFYWYRQILGQKVEFLVSFYNNEISEKSEIFDDQFSVERPDGSNFTLKIRSTKLEDSAMYFCASRGQTNSYEQYFGPGTRLTVT.

The genes are TRBV9 and TRBJ2-1; 7 bases are a match to TRBD1. V gave up 4 bases and J gave up 3 bases; unmatched junction bases: 7. CDR1 and CDR2 from the germline V gene are SGDLS and YYNGEE. The length of the CDR3 is 15 residues. The CDR3 sequence is CASSPRQGHYNEQFF. Here the CDR3 DNA reads TGTGCCAGCAGCCCTAGACAGGGCCACTACAATGAGCAGTTCTTC.

This rearrangement joins TRBV15 to TRBJ2-7; TRBD1 matches 11 bases. CDR3 length: 17 amino acids. Germline V gene data show CDR1 as LNHNV and CDR2 as YYDKDF (reference sequence). V lost 2 bases and J lost 3; bases outside the gene matches: 9. Here the CDR3 DNA reads TGTGCCACCAGCAGAATCCTAACCGGGACAGGGGGCTACGAGCAGTACTTC. This sequence encodes CATSRILTGTGGYEQYF.

V is TRBV7-9 and J is TRBJ2-7; the match to TRBD1 covers 7 bases. Germline assignment: CDR1 SEHNR and CDR2 FQNEAQ (reference sequence). V gave up 1 base and J gave up 4 bases; unmatched junction bases: 7. The CDR3 length is 15 residues. The CDR3 nucleotides are TGTGCCAGCAGCTTAGAGAGGACAGGAGGATACGAGCAGTACTTC. Its protein product is CASSLERTGGYEQYF. The full variable domain, rest sourced from reference TRBV7-9 and TRBJ2-7, is DTGVSQNPRHKITKRGQNVTFRCDPISEHNRLYWYRQTLGQGPEFLTYFQNEAQLEKSRLLSDRFSAERPKGSFSTLEIQRTEQGDSAMYLCASSLERTGGYEQYFGPGTRLTVT.

The chain links TRBV28 to TRBJ2-1; TRBD2 matches at 9 bases. The V and J ends lost 5 bases and 6 bases, in that order; junction bases with no gene match: 11. CDR1 is MDHEN and CDR2 is SYDVKM in the germline V gene. The CDR3 is 16 amino acids. In DNA, the CDR3 is TGTGCCAGCAGTAGGGGGGGCGGGAGGGCTCTCAATGAGCAGTTCTTC. Amino acids: CASSRGGGRALNEQFF.

This sequence joins TRBV7-3 and TRBJ2-1; 13 nucleotides line up with TRBD2. V dropped 5 bases and J dropped 3; count of bases not matched to a gene: 7. This CDR3 has 17 residues. Germline V gene data show CDR1 as SGHTA and CDR2 as FQGTGA. CDR3 protein: CASSPGTSGNYYNEQFF. As DNA, the CDR3 is TGTGCCAGCAGCCCCGGGACTAGCGGGAACTACTACAATGAGCAGTTCTTC.

The chain is built from TRBV7-6 and TRBJ1-1; no clear D. Germline V gene sequence: CDR1 SGHVS, CDR2 FNYEAQ. The CDR3 totals 14 residues. V dropped 0 bases and J dropped 0 bases, with 5 bases sitting between them. In nucleotides, the CDR3 is TGTGCCAGCAGCTTAGCCGACATGAACACTGAAGCTTTCTTT. Translated: CASSLADMNTEAFF. Filled out from reference TRBV7-6 and TRBJ1-1, the complete variable domain reads GAGVSQSPRYKVTKRGQDVALRCDPISGHVSLYWYRQALGQGPEFLTYFNYEAQQDKSGLPNDRFSAERPEGSISTLTIQRTEQRDSAMYRCASSLADMNTEAFFGQGTRLTVV.

This clone has a single count. The CDR3 is CASSVGGLAADTQYF. For the CDR3, the DNA is TGTGCCAGCAGCGTAGGTGGGCTAGCGGCAGATACGCAGTATTTT. J is TRBJ2-3 and V is TRBV9; 7 bases are shared with TRBD2. V lost 0 bases and J lost 4; bases outside the gene matches: 5. CDR1 SGDLS and CDR2 YYNGEE come from the germline V gene. CDR3 length: 15 residues.

In regard to this clone: Additional DNA sequences in this sample encode the identical CDR3. The chain is built from TRBV5-1 and TRBJ2-3; TRBD2 agrees at 8 bases. The V and J ends lost 5 bases and 1 base, in that order; junction bases with no gene match: 15. In germline, CDR1 is SGHRS, CDR2 YFSETQ. The CDR3 extends over 18 amino acids. The CDR3 here is CASSLYSGEGLGTDTQYF. The CDR3 DNA sequence: TGCGCCAGCAGTCTGTATAGCGGGGAGGGCCTCGGCACAGATACGCAGTATTTT.

The chain joins TRBV7-3 to TRBJ1-5; 9 bases agree with TRBD1. The CDR3 contains 18 residues. Germline V gives CDR1 SGHTA, CDR2 FQGTGA. The V segment lost 8 bases and the J segment 1 base; nucleotides outside the gene matches: 15. Here the CDR3 reads CASRSTWTGAVSNQPQHF. CDR3 nucleotide sequence: TGTGCCAGCCGATCGACCTGGACAGGGGCGGTAAGCAATCAGCCCCAGCATTTT. The whole variable domain, remainder taken from reference TRBV7-3 and TRBJ1-5, is GAGVSQTPSNKVTEKGKYVELRCDPISGHTALYWYRQSLGQGPEFLIYFQGTGAADDSGLPNDRFFAVRPEGSVSTLKIQRTERGDSAVYLCASRSTWTGAVSNQPQHFGDGTRLSIL.

The count of this clone is one. V usage is TRBV6-1 and J usage is TRBJ1-2, with D possibly being TRBD1 (6 bases). The germline V gene encodes CDR1 MNHNS and CDR2 SASEGT. The length of the CDR3 is 15 residues. Trimming shortened V by 8 bases and J by 4 bases, and 20 bases separated the two germline ends. The CDR3 DNA follows: TGTGCCAGCGATCCGGGACAACGACATATCTATGGCTACACCTTC. It encodes CASDPGQRHIYGYTF.

CDR3 residues: CASSVGGSTYNEQFF. Written as DNA, the CDR3 is TGTGCCAGCAGCGTAGGCGGGTCGACTTACAATGAGCAGTTCTTC. The chain employs TRBV9 and TRBJ2-1; D is perhaps TRBD2 (5 bases). Trimming left V 0 bases short and J 4 bases short, with 11 bases between. The CDR3 covers 15 residues. Germline assignment: CDR1 SGDLS and CDR2 YYNGEE.

The sample holds one count of this clone. This sequence joins TRBV28 and TRBJ1-5, with D tentatively TRBD1 (6 bases). Deletions cut 5 bases from V and 4 bases from J, with 15 bases between. This CDR3 is built from 15 residues. Per germline, CDR1 MDHEN and CDR2 SYDVKM. The CDR3 sequence is CASSNQADSNQPQHF. The DNA for the CDR3 is TGTGCCAGCAGTAATCAAGCGGACAGTAATCAGCCCCAGCATTTT.

The CDR3 bases are TGTGCCAGCAGCCTGGGGACAGTTGGCTCTGGAAACACCATATATTTT. It yields the protein CASSLGTVGSGNTIYF. The J gene is TRBJ1-3, the V gene TRBV7-2; 7 nucleotides agree with TRBD1. Trimming took 5 bases from V and 0 from J; bases not matched to a gene: 7. Germline V gene lookup returns CDR1 SGHTA and CDR2 FQGNSA. The CDR3 has 16 residues.

The chain combines TRBV5-1 with TRBJ2-7; 7 bases line up with TRBD2. Looked up from germline, CDR1 is SGHRS and CDR2 is YFSETQ. This CDR3 region has 15 residues. Unmatched junction bases numbered 8, after V lost 0 bases and J lost 5 bases. The DNA for the CDR3 is TGCGCCAGCAGCTTGGCGGGGGGTGCGATCAACGAGCAGTACTTC. Its protein is CASSLAGGAINEQYF.

The V call is TRBV5-1, the J call TRBJ2-1; possibly TRBD2 for D (7 bases). The CDR3 is 17 residues long. CDR1 and CDR2 (germline): SGHRS, YFSETQ. Trimming took off 5 bases at V and 4 bases at J, with 22 bases between the two ends. In DNA form, the CDR3 reads TGCGCCAGCAGGGTTGGGTTGGGCGCGGGGGCGTACAATGAGCAGTTCTTC. Translated, it gives CASRVGLGAGAYNEQFF.

The chain uses TRBV5-1 and TRBJ2-7; the match to TRBD1 covers 7 bases. Germline values: CDR1 SGHRS, CDR2 YFSETQ. This CDR3 comprises 16 residues. After removal of 1 base from V and 5 bases from J, the junction contained 12 bases not matched to a gene. CDR3 DNA sequence: TGCGCCAGCAGCTTGACCGGACAGGCCTTAACCAACGAGCAGTACTTC. It translates to CASSLTGQALTNEQYF.

The chain recombines TRBV6-1 with TRBJ2-1, with 10 bases lining up with TRBD2. Germline V gene data show CDR1 as MNHNS and CDR2 as SASEGT. This CDR3 region has 15 residues. J gave up 4 bases and V 8 bases, and 8 bases lay outside the gene matches. CDR3 protein: CASSVLAGEYNEQFF. DNA for the CDR3: TGTGCCAGCTCCGTCCTAGCGGGAGAGTACAATGAGCAGTTCTTC.

V gene TRBV9 combines with J gene TRBJ2-2; D is uncertain. The ends were cut back, 4 bases at V and 2 bases at J, with 12 bases in the middle. The V gene's germline CDR1 is SGDLS and CDR2 YYNGEE. The CDR3 totals 15 residues. CDR3 protein: CASSPRSANTGELFF. CDR3 DNA: TGTGCCAGCAGCCCCAGAAGCGCCAACACCGGGGAGCTGTTTTTT. Drawing the rest from reference TRBV9 and TRBJ2-2, the complete variable domain is DSGVTQTPKHLITATGQRVTLRCSPRSGDLSVYWYQQSLDQGLQFLIQYYNGEERAKGNILERFSAQQFPDLHSELNLSSLELGDSALYFCASSPRSANTGELFFGEGSRLTVL.

On this clone itself: In the same sample, other DNA sequences code for this CDR3. The chain recombines TRBV20-1 with TRBJ2-7; TRBD1 agrees at 8 bases. CDR1 is DFQATT, CDR2 SNEGSKA, per germline (reference sequence). J gave up 3 bases and V 5 bases, and 0 bases lay outside the gene matches. The CDR3 is 11 amino acids. For the CDR3, the DNA is TGCAGTGCTGGACAGGGCTACGAGCAGTACTTC. It encodes CSAGQGYEQYF.

The gene calls are TRBV11-1 and TRBJ2-5; 8 bases fit TRBD2. The length of the CDR3 is 13 residues. CDR1 and CDR2 (germline): SGHAT, FQDESV (reference sequence). Losses at the gene ends were 5 bases for V and 5 bases for J; bases not matched to a gene: 4. The CDR3 loop reads CASSPPGGETQYF. The CDR3, as DNA: TGTGCCAGCAGCCCTCCGGGGGGGGAGACCCAGTACTTC. The variable domain in full, completed from reference TRBV11-1 and TRBJ2-5, reads EAEVAQSPRYKITEKSQAVAFWCDPISGHATLYWYRQILGQGPELLVQFQDESVVDDSQLPKDRFSAERLKGVDSTLKIQPAELGDSAMYLCASSPPGGETQYFGPGTRLLVL.

V gene TRBV11-2 combines with J gene TRBJ2-7; D is perhaps TRBD1 (5 bases). The CDR3 has 12 residues. Germline loops: CDR1 SGHAT, CDR2 FQNNGV. V gave up 8 bases and J gave up 7 bases, with 15 bases separating them. Here the CDR3 reads CASHRQLGEQYF. For the CDR3, the DNA is TGTGCCAGCCATCGACAGCTCGGAGAGCAGTACTTC. The complete variable domain, with remaining parts taken from reference TRBV11-2 and TRBJ2-7, reads EAGVAQSPRYKIIEKRQSVAFWCNPISGHATLYWYQQILGQGPKLLIQFQNNGVVDDSQLPKDRFSAERLKGVDSTLKIQPAKLEDSAVYLCASHRQLGEQYFGPGTRLTVT.